The 26 T cell receptor beta chains below all came from one sample that was sequenced in a study of T cell changes during pregnancy in multiple sclerosis. The method was immunoSEQ multiplex PCR; TCRdb's version includes in-frame clones alone and lacks a portion of them. The table lists over 45,000 clones, roughly nine tenths of them singletons. Material: CD4+ T cells from peripheral blood mononuclear cells, obtained in the second trimester of pregnancy. Receptors originate from a female donor with multiple sclerosis, enrolled in a pregnancy study.

V and J are TRBV6-1 and TRBJ2-3, with 11 bases fitting TRBD1. With V trimmed by 4 bases and J by 2 bases, 5 bases remained unmatched. CDR1 is MNHNS and CDR2 is SASEGT in the germline V gene. The CDR3 is 16 amino acids. The CDR3 DNA reads TGTGCCAGCAGTGTCCCGGACAGGGGGCTCACAGATACGCAGTATTTT. It specifies CASSVPDRGLTDTQYF.

J is TRBJ1-5 and V is TRBV27; D not resolved. Per the germline V gene, CDR1 is MNHEY and CDR2 is SMNVEV (reference sequence). V was trimmed by 1 base and J by 5 bases, leaving 18 bases between them. The CDR3 length is 17 residues. CDR3 sequence: CASSLLSVAKEDQPQHF. The CDR3 coding sequence is TGTGCCAGCAGTTTATTGAGTGTGGCGAAGGAGGATCAGCCCCAGCATTTT.

This chain joins TRBV19 and TRBJ2-6; TRBD1 matches at 7 bases. J gave up 0 bases and V 6 bases, and 8 bases lay outside the gene matches. This CDR3 is built from 17 residues. CDR1 and CDR2 (germline): LNHDA, SQIVND (reference sequence). For the CDR3, the DNA is TGTGCCAGTAGCGGGAATGCAGGGGGCTCTGGGGCCAACGTCCTGACTTTC. This encodes CASSGNAGGSGANVLTF.

This sequence joins TRBV1 and TRBJ2-2; the table's D call of TRBD1 was not tested on the DNA. TRBV1 is termed a pseudogene. The CDR3 extends over 14 amino acids. In DNA form, the CDR3 reads TGCACCAGCACCGACAGGGTAAACACCGGGGAGCTGTTTTTT. This translates into CTSTDRVNTGELFF.

V gene TRBV6-5 combines with J gene TRBJ2-3; a possible D gene is TRBD2 (5 bases). The V gene's germline CDR1 is MNHEY and CDR2 SVGAGI. V was pared by 2 bases and J by 6 bases, with 12 bases between. This CDR3 has 14 amino acids. CDR3 nucleotide sequence: TGTGCCAGCAGTTACGGCACCTGGGAGGATACGCAGTATTTT. Protein sequence: CASSYGTWEDTQYF.

This chain joins TRBV7-9 and TRBJ2-7; the D is unclear. This CDR3 spans 13 amino acids. Germline V gene sequence: CDR1 SEHNR, CDR2 FQNEAQ (reference sequence). Trimming cost V 3 bases and J 3 bases, with 9 bases left between them. CDR3 sequence: CASSFLENYEQYF. Here the CDR3 DNA reads TGTGCCAGCAGCTTCCTAGAAAACTACGAGCAGTACTTC.

This rearrangement joins TRBV9 to TRBJ1-4; D is ambiguous. The germline gives CDR1 SGDLS, CDR2 YYNGEE. With 4 bases removed from V and 0 bases from J, the gap between germline ends came to 10 bases. The CDR3 is 15 amino acids. The CDR3 coding sequence is TGTGCCAGCAGCACCCGAGGGACAACTAATGAAAAACTGTTTTTT. Protein product: CASSTRGTTNEKLFF.

The genes are TRBV6-1 and TRBJ1-4, with a tentative D call TRBD1 (5 bases). The germline gives CDR1 MNHNS, CDR2 SASEGT. The CDR3 extends over 13 amino acids. Trimming shortened V by 8 bases and J by 8 bases, and 15 bases separated the two germline ends. In nucleotides, the CDR3 is TGTGCCAGCGTGGGGCAAAGAAGGGAAAAACTGTTTTTT. This codes for CASVGQRREKLFF.

The gene calls are TRBV14 and TRBJ2-7; the match to TRBD1 covers 7 bases. This CDR3 is 14 amino acids long. Germline assignment: CDR1 SGHDN and CDR2 FVKESK. V shed 1 base and J 4 bases; nucleotides not matched to a gene: 4. CDR3 loop: CASSQVTGFYEQYF. The CDR3 DNA is TGTGCCAGCAGCCAAGTGACAGGGTTTTACGAGCAGTACTTC.

This chain connects TRBV27 to TRBJ1-5; no firm D call. This CDR3 comprises 13 residues. Looked up from germline, CDR1 is MNHEY and CDR2 is SMNVEV (reference sequence). Trimming stripped 2 bases from V and 4 bases from J, with 6 bases between. The CDR3 nucleotides read TGTGCCAGCAGTTTAAAAGAGAATCAGCCCCAGCATTTT. Protein sequence: CASSLKENQPQHF.

This clone was found a few times. This rearrangement joins TRBV5-4 to TRBJ1-1; D remains unclear. The CDR3 is 15 amino acids. Germline CDR1 reads SGHNT; CDR2 reads YYREEE (reference sequence). Trimming stripped 3 bases from V and 3 bases from J, with 15 bases between. DNA for the CDR3: TGTGCCAGCAGCTCCCTCCGGGATAGGGACACTGAAGCTTTCTTT. Protein product: CASSSLRDRDTEAFF.

The gene calls are TRBV9 and TRBJ1-1; 7 bases line up with TRBD1. The germline V gene encodes CDR1 SGDLS and CDR2 YYNGEE. This CDR3 has 15 residues. V lost 0 bases, J lost 1 base, and 3 bases stayed unmatched. The DNA for the CDR3 is TGTGCCAGCAGCGTAGCTGGGACAGCGAACACTGAAGCTTTCTTT. It codes for CASSVAGTANTEAFF.

The chain carries TRBV5-1 and TRBJ2-7; 13 bases match TRBD2. The junction had 4 bases not matched to a gene; V was cut back by 4 bases and J by 3 bases. The CDR3 runs to 15 residues. The V gene's germline CDR1 is SGHRS and CDR2 YFSETQ. This CDR3 is CASSLGTSGIYEQYF. DNA of the CDR3: TGCGCCAGCAGCCTCGGGACTAGCGGGATCTACGAGCAGTACTTC.

The J gene is TRBJ1-1, the V gene TRBV4-1, with a tentative D call TRBD1 (5 bases). Germline CDR1 and CDR2: MGHRA and YSYEKL. This CDR3 comprises 14 residues. V shed 3 bases and J shed 1 base, with 9 bases lying between them. As DNA, the CDR3 is TGCGCCAGCAGCCACCTCACAGGGAACACTGAAGCTTTCTTT. Translating gives CASSHLTGNTEAFF.

V and J are TRBV5-4 and TRBJ2-3; possible D gene TRBD1, 6 bases. In germline, CDR1 is SGHNT, CDR2 YYREEE (reference sequence). The V end was cut by 5 bases, the J end by 1 base, with 11 bases between. This CDR3 is 14 amino acids long. CDR3 nucleotides: TGTGCCAGCAGGGGCCAGGGGCGCACAGATACGCAGTATTTT. As protein: CASRGQGRTDTQYF.

The rearrangement uses TRBV10-2 and TRBJ2-3, with 8 nucleotides matching TRBD1. Germline assignment: CDR1 WSHSY and CDR2 SAAADI. V gave up 7 bases and J gave up 5 bases; unmatched junction bases: 17. This CDR3 comprises 17 residues. CDR3 nucleotide sequence: TGCGCCAGCACCACACCCGGCAGGGGGCAACGGAGAGATACGCAGTATTTT. Translated: CASTTPGRGQRRDTQYF.

CDR3 nucleotide sequence: TGTGCCAGCAGCAAGCCTAACACGGGGTTGGAGACCCAGTACTTC. Protein: CASSKPNTGLETQYF. The chain is built from TRBV7-2 and TRBJ2-5; D might be TRBD2 (5 bases). The CDR3 is 15 residues long. Germline assignment: CDR1 SGHTA and CDR2 FQGNSA. Trimming took 5 bases from V and 5 from J, leaving 18 bases between them.

The chain combines TRBV28 with TRBJ2-7; D not certain. Between the trimmed V and J ends, which lost 6 bases and 1 base, there was a span of 16 bases. The CDR3 runs 15 residues. Germline V lookup: CDR1 MDHEN, CDR2 SYDVKM. DNA for the CDR3: TGTGCCAGCAGCCCCCCCTCAGAATGGTCCTACGAGCAGTACTTC. This codes for CASSPPSEWSYEQYF. The full variable domain, in which reference TRBV28 and TRBJ2-7 provide the parts outside the CDR3, is DVKVTQSSRYLVKRTGEKVFLECVQDMDHENMFWYRQDPGLGLRLIYFSYDVKMKEKGDIPEGYSVSREKKERFSLILESASTNQTSMYLCASSPPSEWSYEQYFGPGTRLTVT.

The chain joins TRBV30 to TRBJ1-1; TRBD1 aligns across 10 bases. The germline V gene has CDR1 GTSNPN and CDR2 SVGIG (reference sequence). V lost 6 bases, J lost 7 bases, and 5 bases stayed unmatched. CDR3 length: 12 residues. In nucleotides, the CDR3 is TGTGCCTGCACGGGACAGGGGTTTGAAGCTTTCTTT. This encodes CACTGQGFEAFF.

The chain carries TRBV6-5 and TRBJ2-3, with a tentative D call TRBD1 (5 bases). Per the germline V gene, CDR1 is MNHEY and CDR2 is SVGAGI. This CDR3 region has 14 residues. Trimming took off 5 bases at V and 0 bases at J, with 9 bases between the two ends. The CDR3 region has the DNA TGTGCCAGCAGTGACAGATGGAGCACAGATACGCAGTATTTT. Amino acid sequence: CASSDRWSTDTQYF.

The V and J genes are TRBV6-5 and TRBJ1-1; tentative D call: TRBD1 (5 bases). The germline gives CDR1 MNHEY, CDR2 SVGAGI. Deletions cut 2 bases from V and 7 bases from J, with 20 bases between. The CDR3 is 16 residues long. CDR3 nucleotides: TGTGCCAGCAGTTACCGACCTGGACACGGTTGGATTGAAGCTTTCTTT. It yields the protein CASSYRPGHGWIEAFF.

DNA for the CDR3: TGTGCCAGCAGCTTAGAGGCCCTCGGGACTAGCGGGGGGAGCACAGATACGCAGTATTTT. It codes for CASSLEALGTSGGSTDTQYF. The chain carries TRBV11-2 and TRBJ2-3, with 15 bases that match TRBD2. The germline CDR1 and CDR2 sequences are SGHAT and FQNNGV. Losses at the gene ends were 0 bases for V and 0 bases for J; bases not matched to a gene: 7. This CDR3 has 20 amino acids.

The rearrangement uses TRBV29-1 and TRBJ2-3; D is possibly TRBD2 (6 bases). V was trimmed by 5 bases and J by 0 bases, leaving 18 bases between them. The germline V gene has CDR1 SQVTM and CDR2 ANQGSEA. The CDR3 loop spans 16 amino acids. CDR3 sequence: CSVSGSKRASTDTQYF. The CDR3 bases are TGCAGCGTTTCAGGGTCCAAGCGGGCTAGCACAGATACGCAGTATTTT.

This clone came up many times. The CDR3 sequence is CASSLPGASNTEAFF. The CDR3 region has the DNA TGTGCCAGCAGTCTACCAGGGGCGAGTAACACTGAAGCTTTCTTT. The V and J genes are TRBV28 and TRBJ1-1; tentative D call: TRBD1 (6 bases). CDR1 MDHEN and CDR2 SYDVKM come from the germline V gene. The V gene lost 5 bases and the J gene lost 2 bases, with 15 bases spanning the gap. The CDR3 loop spans 15 amino acids.

The CDR3 DNA is TGCGCCAGCAGCTTTTTGGGCGGGACCTACGAGCAGTACTTC. It codes for CASSFLGGTYEQYF. The chain combines TRBV5-1 with TRBJ2-7; TRBD2 is a possible D gene (6 bases). Between the trimmed V and J ends, which lost 2 bases and 2 bases, there was a span of 11 bases. The length of the CDR3 is 14 residues. Looked up from germline, CDR1 is SGHRS and CDR2 is YFSETQ.

The V call is TRBV2, the J call TRBJ2-3, with TRBD2 matching over 9 bases. V lost 6 bases to trimming and J lost 5 bases; unmatched junction nucleotides: 15. The CDR3 runs 17 residues. Germline V gene lookup returns CDR1 SNHLY and CDR2 FYNNEI. DNA of the CDR3: TGTGCCAGCAGGGAACTTGGGGCGGGGGGGTCCGGAGATACGCAGTATTTT. Translating it yields CASRELGAGGSGDTQYF.